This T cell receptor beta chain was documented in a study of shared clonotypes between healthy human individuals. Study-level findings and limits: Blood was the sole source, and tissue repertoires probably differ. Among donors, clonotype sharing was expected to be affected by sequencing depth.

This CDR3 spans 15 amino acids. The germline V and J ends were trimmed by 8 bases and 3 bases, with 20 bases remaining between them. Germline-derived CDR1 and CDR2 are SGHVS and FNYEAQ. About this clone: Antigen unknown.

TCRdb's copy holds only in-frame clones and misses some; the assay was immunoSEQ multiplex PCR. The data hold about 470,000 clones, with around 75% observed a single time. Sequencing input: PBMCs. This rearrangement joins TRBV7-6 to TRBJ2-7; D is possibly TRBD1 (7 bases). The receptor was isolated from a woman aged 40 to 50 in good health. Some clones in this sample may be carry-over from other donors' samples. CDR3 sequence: CASGLGGGVYYEQYF. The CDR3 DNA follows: TGTGCCAGCGGACTTGGAGGGGGCGTCTACTACGAGCAGTACTTC.